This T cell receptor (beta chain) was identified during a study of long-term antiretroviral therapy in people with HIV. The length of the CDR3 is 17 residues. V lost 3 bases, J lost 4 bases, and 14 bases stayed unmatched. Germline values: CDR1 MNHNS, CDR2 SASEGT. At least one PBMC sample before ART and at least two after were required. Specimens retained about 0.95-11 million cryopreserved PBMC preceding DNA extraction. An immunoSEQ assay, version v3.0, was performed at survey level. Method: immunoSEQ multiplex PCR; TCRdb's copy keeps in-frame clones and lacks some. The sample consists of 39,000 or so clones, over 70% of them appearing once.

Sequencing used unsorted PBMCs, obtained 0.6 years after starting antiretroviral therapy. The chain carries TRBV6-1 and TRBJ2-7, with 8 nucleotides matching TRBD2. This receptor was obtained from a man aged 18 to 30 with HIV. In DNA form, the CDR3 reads TGTGCCAGCAGTGATCCCCGATGGAGCGGGAGTATGTACGAGCAGTACTTC. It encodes CASSDPRWSGSMYEQYF.